The source of this T cell receptor beta chain is a study of cytomegalovirus exposure and HLA in healthy donors. Findings of the study overall: The authors later linked a missense DCLRE1C variant to TCR beta V- and J-gene trimming. No immune exposure information besides CMV serostatus was available. There were some V segments, including TRBV6-2 and TRBV6-3, excluded as indistinguishable. With further analysis later on, most CMV-associated TCR beta chains appeared HLA-restricted.

J gave up 6 bases and V 3 bases, and 23 bases lay outside the gene matches. Germline V gives CDR1 LNHNV, CDR2 YYDKDF (reference sequence). The length of the CDR3 is 19 residues. PCR was performed using 60 Vbeta and 13 Jbeta primers. Sequencing was performed with immunoSEQ multiplex PCR; in TCRdb, only in-frame clones are kept and a portion is missing. Of under 200,000 clones in the sample, 65% to 80% were seen once. Details on this clone: Its matching antigen is unknown.

This TCR came from a man in his forties or fifties in good health and CMV-seronegative. Sequencing used PBMCs. J is TRBJ2-7 and V is TRBV15; 7 bases align to TRBD2. The CDR3 coding sequence is TGTGCCACCAGCAGGGGAGGACCCCGGACGGCGGGAGACCACTTCGAGCAGTACTTC. Encoded protein: CATSRGGPRTAGDHFEQYF.